Below are 20 T cell receptor beta chains sequenced from a single sample in a study of T cell repertoires in cytomegalovirus infection. The antigens these receptors bind are not known. A single record per CDR3 protein comes from TCRdb applying MiXCR to the reads. The sample lists about 890,000 distinct CDR3 sequences, 31% seen once, with about an eighth in the top ten. This specimen consisted of cultured CD8+ T cells from PBMCs, obtained from culture after CMV antigen stimulation. These receptor sequences come from a human donor in good health (CMV status not recorded). Some clones in this sample may be carry-over from other donors' samples.

This clonotype was seen ten or more times. The chain employs TRBV6-5 and TRBJ2-7, with D possibly being TRBD1 (5 bases). V was pared by 2 bases and J by 2 bases, with 10 bases between. Germline V lookup: CDR1 MNHEY, CDR2 SVGAGI. This CDR3 spans 14 amino acids. The CDR3 DNA follows: TGTGCCAGCAGTTACGCCCAGGGAACCTACGAGCAGTACTTC. Its protein product is CASSYAQGTYEQYF.

The rearrangement uses TRBV12-3 or TRBV12-4 and TRBJ2-7; TRBD2 might be the D (5 bases). This CDR3 contains 13 residues. V lost 5 bases and J lost 7, with 15 bases in between. Written as DNA, the CDR3 is TGTGCCAGCAGTCCGACACACCGGGGAGAGCAGTACGTC. The encoded protein is CASSPTHRGEQYV.

The chain couples TRBV7-9 to TRBJ2-1; D might be TRBD1 or TRBD2, each matching 6 bases. The CDR3 is made up of 18 amino acids. The V end lost 2 bases, the J end lost 2 bases, and 19 bases lay between the germline ends. The germline gives CDR1 SEHNR, CDR2 FQNEAQ (reference sequence). The CDR3 protein is CASSLNISRGGPYNEQFF. The CDR3 region has the DNA TGTGCCAGCAGCTTAAATATATCCAGGGGAGGACCCTACAATGAGCAGTTCTTC.

This clonotype appeared a few times. The rearrangement joins TRBV28 to TRBJ1-4; unclear D gene. Germline assignment: CDR1 MDHEN and CDR2 SYDVKM. This CDR3 has 16 amino acids. Trimming cost V 1 base and J 6 bases, with 15 bases left between them. The CDR3 nucleotides are TGTGCCAGCAGTTTATCCCCGAGGAGGATGGATGAAAAACTGTTTTTT. It codes for CASSLSPRRMDEKLFF.

The chain combines TRBV6-1 with TRBJ2-1; no clear D. The germline V and J ends were trimmed by 5 bases and 8 bases, with 13 bases remaining between them. The germline CDR1 and CDR2 sequences are MNHNS and SASEGT. This CDR3 spans 13 amino acids. CDR3 in amino acids: CASSKTPWDEQFF. For the CDR3, the DNA is TGTGCCAGCAGTAAGACTCCTTGGGATGAGCAGTTCTTC.

This clonotype occurred once. Relative to the germline gene, one junction end is altered; a read error may explain this. This rearrangement joins TRBV7-9 to TRBJ1-1; D gene uncertain. This CDR3 has 9 residues. The germline CDR1 and CDR2 sequences are SEHNR and FQNEAQ (reference sequence). DNA for the CDR3: TGTGCCAGCAGCTCCCACTGCCTCTTT. Its translation: CASSSHCLF. The whole variable domain, filled in from reference TRBV7-9 and TRBJ1-1, reads DTGVSQNPRHKITKRGQNVTFRCDPISEHNRLYWYRQTLGQGPEFLTYFQNEAQLEKSRLLSDRFSAERPKGSFSTLEIQRTEQGDSAMYLCASSSHCLFGQGTRLTVV.

This clonotype was seen a few times. V is TRBV7-8 and J is TRBJ2-1; possible D gene TRBD1, 6 bases. From germline, CDR1 is SGHVS and CDR2 FQNEAQ. Trimming shortened V by 2 bases and J by 5 bases, and 10 bases separated the two germline ends. The CDR3 contains 14 residues. CDR3 loop: CASSLQGWNNEQFF. In nucleotides, the CDR3 is TGTGCCAGCAGCTTACAGGGGTGGAACAATGAGCAGTTCTTC.

About this clonotype itself: An end of the junction does not agree with germline; a read error may underlie this. The J gene is TRBJ1-1, the V gene TRBV7-6; 11 nucleotides line up with TRBD1. The CDR3 spans 15 residues. Germline CDR1 reads SGHVS; CDR2 reads FNYEAQ. CDR3 DNA: TGTGTCAGCAGCCCTGGACAGGGGGCAAATACTGAAGCTTTCTTT. Its translation: CVSSPGQGANTEAFF. Full variable domain (missing parts from reference TRBV7-6 and TRBJ1-1): GAGVSQSPRYKVTKRGQDVALRCDPISGHVSLYWYRQALGQGPEFLTYFNYEAQQDKSGLPNDRFSAERPEGSISTLTIQRTEQRDSAMYRCVSSPGQGANTEAFFGQGTRLTVV.

The gene calls are TRBV9 and TRBJ2-2; 8 nucleotides match TRBD1. J was trimmed by 1 base and V by 3 bases; bases with no gene match: 5. The CDR3 covers 16 residues. Germline V gene data show CDR1 as SGDLS and CDR2 as YYNGEE. In DNA, the CDR3 is TGTGCCAGCAGCGACGACGGGACAGGGAACACCGGGGAGCTGTTTTTT. Encoded protein: CASSDDGTGNTGELFF.

Only a few counts were recorded for this clonotype. The CDR3 nucleotides read TGTGCCAGCAGTTTTTCGACAGGTCCCTATTACGAGCAGTACTTC. Amino acids: CASSFSTGPYYEQYF. The rearrangement links TRBV6-8 to TRBJ2-7, with D possibly matching TRBD1 (6 bases). Trimming removed 4 bases from V and 4 bases from J, with 17 bases in between. The CDR3 contains 15 residues. Germline loops: CDR1 MNHGY, CDR2 SAAAGT.

V is TRBV29-1 and J is TRBJ2-7; TRBD1 is a possible D gene (6 bases). This CDR3 comprises 10 residues. The V end was cut by 6 bases, the J end by 6 bases, with 9 bases between. Germline lookup yields CDR1 SQVTM and CDR2 ANQGSEA. This CDR3 reads CSVQDSEQYF. CDR3 sequence (DNA): TGCAGCGTCCAGGACAGCGAGCAGTACTTC.

The J gene is TRBJ2-3, the V gene TRBV6-6; 11 bases agree with TRBD1. Germline CDR1 is MNHNY and CDR2 is SVGAGI (reference sequence). The V and J ends lost 5 bases and 6 bases, in that order; junction bases with no gene match: 7. The length of the CDR3 is 15 residues. The CDR3 region has the DNA TGTGCCAGCAGTCGGGACAGGGGGTGGGTGGATACGCAGTATTTT. This encodes CASSRDRGWVDTQYF.

This clonotype was seen more than once but under ten times. The CDR3 is CAIRTGAASGNTIYF. The CDR3 DNA reads TGTGCCATCAGGACAGGGGCGGCCTCTGGAAACACCATATATTTT. The V gene is TRBV10-3, the J gene TRBJ1-3, with 8 nucleotides matching TRBD1. The germline V gene encodes CDR1 ENHRY and CDR2 SYGVKD. The CDR3 sequence is 15 residues long. Trimming at V came to 6 bases and at J to 0 bases, leaving 4 bases not matched to a gene.

This clonotype was picked up many times. V is TRBV11-2 and J is TRBJ2-7; D might be TRBD2 (5 bases). This CDR3 contains 13 residues. V was cut by 1 base and J by 3 bases, with 7 bases left in between. Germline CDR1 SGHAT, CDR2 FQNNGV. Here the CDR3 reads CASSLGELYEQYF. The CDR3, as DNA: TGTGCCAGCAGCTTAGGGGAGCTCTACGAGCAGTACTTC.

This chain uses TRBV6-2 or TRBV6-3 with TRBJ2-5, with D unresolved. The germline V gene encodes CDR1 MNHEY and CDR2 SVGEGT. CDR3 length: 16 amino acids. Deletions cut 0 bases from V and 5 bases from J, with 16 bases between. CDR3 DNA sequence: TGTGCCAGCAGTTACTCGATTAATGGACCTCGGGAGACCCAGTACTTC. It yields the protein CASSYSINGPRETQYF.

This clonotype was counted a single time. This chain connects TRBV27 to TRBJ2-5; 7 bases match TRBD1. V dropped 8 bases and J dropped 3; count of bases not matched to a gene: 9. The CDR3 contains 14 residues. Germline lookup yields CDR1 MNHEY and CDR2 SMNVEV (reference sequence). The CDR3, as DNA: TGTGCCAGCGTATTACAGGGGTCAGAAGAGACCCAGTACTTC. Its protein product is CASVLQGSEETQYF.

This clonotype was counted between two and nine times. V gene TRBV5-6 combines with J gene TRBJ2-7; perhaps TRBD1 as D (5 bases). The ends were cut back, 0 bases at V and 0 bases at J, with 7 bases in the middle. CDR1 is SGHDT, CDR2 YYEEEE, per germline. The CDR3 is 14 residues long. This chain's CDR3 is CASSLVDSSYEQYV. CDR3 DNA: TGTGCCAGCAGCTTGGTCGACAGCTCCTACGAGCAGTACGTC.

The chain couples TRBV27 to TRBJ2-5; 9 nucleotides match TRBD1. Germline-derived CDR1 and CDR2 are MNHEY and SMNVEV (reference sequence). The trim removed 6 bases at V and 4 bases at J, leaving 6 bases unmatched. The CDR3 contains 14 residues. The CDR3 spells CASRRNRGRETQYF. The CDR3 bases are TGTGCCAGCAGAAGAAACAGGGGGCGAGAGACCCAGTACTTC.

The CDR3 spells CASSYSLESSYNSPLHF. In DNA form, the CDR3 reads TGTGCCAGCAGTTACTCCCTCGAGAGCTCCTATAATTCACCCCTCCACTTT. This chain connects TRBV6-5 to TRBJ1-6; no clear D gene. This CDR3 is built from 17 residues. Trimming took 0 bases from V and 0 from J, leaving 9 bases between them. Germline V gives CDR1 MNHEY, CDR2 SVGAGI.

This CDR3 reads CASNKGPGNSPLHF. The CDR3 nucleotides read TGTGCCAGCAACAAGGGACCGGGAAATTCACCCCTCCACTTT. The chain links TRBV7-2 to TRBJ1-6; TRBD1 is a possible D gene (5 bases). The CDR3 is 14 residues long. Per germline, CDR1 SGHTA and CDR2 FQGNSA. V lost 7 bases and J lost 7, with 14 bases in between. The whole variable domain, remainder taken from reference TRBV7-2 and TRBJ1-6, is GAGVSQSPSNKVTEKGKDVELRCDPISGHTALYWYRQSLGQGLEFLIYFQGNSAPDKSGLPSDRFSAERTGGSVSTLTIQRTQQEDSAVYLCASNKGPGNSPLHFGNGTRLTVT.